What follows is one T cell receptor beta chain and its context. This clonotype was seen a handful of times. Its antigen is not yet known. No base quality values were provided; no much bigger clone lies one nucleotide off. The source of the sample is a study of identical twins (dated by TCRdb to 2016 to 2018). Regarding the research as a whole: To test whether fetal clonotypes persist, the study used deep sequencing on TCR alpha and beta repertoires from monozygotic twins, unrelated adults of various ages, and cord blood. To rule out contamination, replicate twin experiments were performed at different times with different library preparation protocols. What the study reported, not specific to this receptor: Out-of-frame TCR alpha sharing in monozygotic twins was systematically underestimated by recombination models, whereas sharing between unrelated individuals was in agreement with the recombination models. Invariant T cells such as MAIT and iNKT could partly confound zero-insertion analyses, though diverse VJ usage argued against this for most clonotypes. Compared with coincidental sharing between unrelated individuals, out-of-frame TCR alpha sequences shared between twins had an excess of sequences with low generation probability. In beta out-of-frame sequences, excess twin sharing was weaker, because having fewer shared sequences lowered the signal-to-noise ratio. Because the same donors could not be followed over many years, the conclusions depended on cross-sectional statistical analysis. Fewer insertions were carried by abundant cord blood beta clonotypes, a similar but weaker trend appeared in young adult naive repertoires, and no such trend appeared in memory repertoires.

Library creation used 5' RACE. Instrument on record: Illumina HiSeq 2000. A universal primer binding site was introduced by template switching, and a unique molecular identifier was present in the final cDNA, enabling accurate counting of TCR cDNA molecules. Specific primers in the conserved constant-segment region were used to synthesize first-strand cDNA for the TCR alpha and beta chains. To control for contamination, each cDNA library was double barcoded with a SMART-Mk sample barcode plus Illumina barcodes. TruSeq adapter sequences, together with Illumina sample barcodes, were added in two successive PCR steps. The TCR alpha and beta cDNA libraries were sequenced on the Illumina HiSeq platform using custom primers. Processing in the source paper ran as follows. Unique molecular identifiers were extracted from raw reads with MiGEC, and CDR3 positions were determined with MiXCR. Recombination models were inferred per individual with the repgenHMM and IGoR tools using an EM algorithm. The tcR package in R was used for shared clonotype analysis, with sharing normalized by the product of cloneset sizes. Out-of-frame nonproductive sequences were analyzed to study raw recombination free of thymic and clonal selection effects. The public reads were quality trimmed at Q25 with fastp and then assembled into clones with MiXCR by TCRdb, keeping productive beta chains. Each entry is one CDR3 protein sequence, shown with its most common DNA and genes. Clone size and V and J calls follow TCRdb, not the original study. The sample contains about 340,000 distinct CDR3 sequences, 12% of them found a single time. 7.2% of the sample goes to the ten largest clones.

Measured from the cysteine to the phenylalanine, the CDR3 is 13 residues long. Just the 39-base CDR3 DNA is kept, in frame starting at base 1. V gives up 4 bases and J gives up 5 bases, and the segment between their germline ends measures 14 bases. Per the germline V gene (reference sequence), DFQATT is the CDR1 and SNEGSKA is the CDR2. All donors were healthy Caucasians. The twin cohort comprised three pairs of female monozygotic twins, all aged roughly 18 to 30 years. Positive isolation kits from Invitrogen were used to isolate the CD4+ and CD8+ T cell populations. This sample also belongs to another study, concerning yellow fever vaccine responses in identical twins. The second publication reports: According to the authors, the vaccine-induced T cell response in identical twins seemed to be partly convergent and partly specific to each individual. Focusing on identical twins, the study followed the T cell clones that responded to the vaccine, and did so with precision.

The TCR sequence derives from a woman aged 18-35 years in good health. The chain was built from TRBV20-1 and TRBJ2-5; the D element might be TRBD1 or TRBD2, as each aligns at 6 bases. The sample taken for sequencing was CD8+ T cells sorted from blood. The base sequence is TGCAGTGCTATTAGAGGGGGAGGTGAGACCCAGTACTTC. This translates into CSAIRGGGETQYF.